Presented here are 2 T cell receptor beta chains from one specimen sequenced in a study of blood T cell repertoires in COVID-19. Sequencing was performed with immunoSEQ multiplex PCR; in TCRdb, only in-frame clones are kept and a portion is missing. The sample shows 200,000 or so clones, approximately 88% of them seen only once. The source material was PBMCs or T cells enriched from blood (not recorded which). These receptors all come from a woman aged 25-40 years who had been exposed to COVID-19.

The sample holds a few counts of this clone. This chain links TRBV2 with TRBJ2-7, with D possibly being TRBD2 (6 bases). This CDR3 region has 14 residues. Trimming removed 4 bases from V and 7 bases from J, with 17 bases in between. CDR1 is SNHLY, CDR2 FYNNEI, per germline. CDR3 residues: CASSGGTANSEQYF. Written as DNA, the CDR3 is TGTGCCAGCAGTGGCGGGACTGCCAACTCAGAGCAGTACTTC.

This clone appeared a few times. The chain couples TRBV19 to TRBJ2-7; 8 bases fit TRBD2. Germline V CDR1 and CDR2: LNHDA, SQIVND (reference sequence). J lost 2 bases, V lost 3 bases, and 6 bases had no gene match. The CDR3 covers 15 residues. The CDR3 DNA sequence: TGTGCCAGTAGTATTAGCGGGGAAGGGCCCTACGAGCAGTACTTC. Its translation: CASSISGEGPYEQYF.